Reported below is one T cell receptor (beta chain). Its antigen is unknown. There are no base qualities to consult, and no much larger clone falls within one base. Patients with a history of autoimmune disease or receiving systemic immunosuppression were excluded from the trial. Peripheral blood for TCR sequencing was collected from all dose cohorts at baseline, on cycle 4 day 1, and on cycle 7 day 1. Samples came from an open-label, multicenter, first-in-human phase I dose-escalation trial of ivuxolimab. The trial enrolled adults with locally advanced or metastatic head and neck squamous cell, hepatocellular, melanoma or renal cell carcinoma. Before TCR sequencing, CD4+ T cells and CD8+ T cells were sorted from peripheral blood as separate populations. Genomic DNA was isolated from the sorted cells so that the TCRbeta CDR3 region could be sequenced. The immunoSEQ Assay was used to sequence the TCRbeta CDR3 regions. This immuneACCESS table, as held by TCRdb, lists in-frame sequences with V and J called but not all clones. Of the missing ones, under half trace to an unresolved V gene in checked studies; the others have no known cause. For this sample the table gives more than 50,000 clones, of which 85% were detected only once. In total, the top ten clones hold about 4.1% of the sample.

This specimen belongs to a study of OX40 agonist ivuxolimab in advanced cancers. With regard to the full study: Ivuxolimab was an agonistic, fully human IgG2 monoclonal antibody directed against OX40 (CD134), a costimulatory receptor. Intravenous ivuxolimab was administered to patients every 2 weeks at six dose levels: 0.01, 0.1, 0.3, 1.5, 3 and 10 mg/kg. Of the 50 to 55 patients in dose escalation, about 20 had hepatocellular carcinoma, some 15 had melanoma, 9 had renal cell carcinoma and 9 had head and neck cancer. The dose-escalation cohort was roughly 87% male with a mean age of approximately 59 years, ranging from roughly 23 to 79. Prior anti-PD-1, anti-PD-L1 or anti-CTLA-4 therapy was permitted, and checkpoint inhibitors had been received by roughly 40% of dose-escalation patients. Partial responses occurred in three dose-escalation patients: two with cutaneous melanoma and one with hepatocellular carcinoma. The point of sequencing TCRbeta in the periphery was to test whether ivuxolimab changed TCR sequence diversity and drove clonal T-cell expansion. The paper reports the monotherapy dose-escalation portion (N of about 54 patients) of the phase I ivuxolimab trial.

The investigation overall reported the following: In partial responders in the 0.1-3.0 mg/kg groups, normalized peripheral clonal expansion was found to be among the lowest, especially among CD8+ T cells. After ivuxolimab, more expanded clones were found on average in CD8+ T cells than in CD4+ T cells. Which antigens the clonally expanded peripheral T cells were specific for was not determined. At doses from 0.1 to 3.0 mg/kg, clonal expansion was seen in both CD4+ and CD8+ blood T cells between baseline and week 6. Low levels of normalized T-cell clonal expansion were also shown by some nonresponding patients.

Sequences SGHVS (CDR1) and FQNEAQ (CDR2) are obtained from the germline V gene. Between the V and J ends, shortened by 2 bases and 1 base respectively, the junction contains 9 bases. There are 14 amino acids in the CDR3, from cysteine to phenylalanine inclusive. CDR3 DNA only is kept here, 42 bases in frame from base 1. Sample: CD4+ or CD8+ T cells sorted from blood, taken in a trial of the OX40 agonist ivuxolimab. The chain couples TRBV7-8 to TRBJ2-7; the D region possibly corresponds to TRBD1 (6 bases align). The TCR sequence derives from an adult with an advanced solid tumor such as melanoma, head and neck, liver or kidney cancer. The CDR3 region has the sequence CASSLRDKSYEQYF. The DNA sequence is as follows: TGTGCCAGCAGCTTAAGGGACAAGTCCTACGAGCAGTACTTC. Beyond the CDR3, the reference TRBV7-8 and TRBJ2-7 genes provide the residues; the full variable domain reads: GAGVSQSPRYKVAKRGQDVALRCDPISGHVSLFWYQQALGQGPEFLTYFQNEAQLDKSGLPSDRFFAERPEGSVSTLKIQRTQQEDSAVYLCASSLRDKSYEQYFGPGTRLTVT.